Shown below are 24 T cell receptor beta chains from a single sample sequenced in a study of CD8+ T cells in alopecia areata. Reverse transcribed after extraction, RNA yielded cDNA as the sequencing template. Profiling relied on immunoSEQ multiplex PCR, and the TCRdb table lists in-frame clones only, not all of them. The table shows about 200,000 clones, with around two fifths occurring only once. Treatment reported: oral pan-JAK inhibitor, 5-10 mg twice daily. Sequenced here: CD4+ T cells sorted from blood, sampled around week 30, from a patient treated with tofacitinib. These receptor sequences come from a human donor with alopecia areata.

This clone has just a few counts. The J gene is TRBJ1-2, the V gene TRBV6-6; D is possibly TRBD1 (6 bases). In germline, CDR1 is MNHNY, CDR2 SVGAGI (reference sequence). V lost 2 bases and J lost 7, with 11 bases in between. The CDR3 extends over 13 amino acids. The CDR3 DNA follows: TGTGCCAGCAGTTACGGGGGCCCTGTTGGCTACACCTTC. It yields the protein CASSYGGPVGYTF.

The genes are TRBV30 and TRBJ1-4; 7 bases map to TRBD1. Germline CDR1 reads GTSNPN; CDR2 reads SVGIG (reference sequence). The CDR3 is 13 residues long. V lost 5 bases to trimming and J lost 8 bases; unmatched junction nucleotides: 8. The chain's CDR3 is CAWGQEVQEKLFF. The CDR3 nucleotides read TGTGCCTGGGGACAGGAGGTTCAAGAAAAACTGTTTTTT.

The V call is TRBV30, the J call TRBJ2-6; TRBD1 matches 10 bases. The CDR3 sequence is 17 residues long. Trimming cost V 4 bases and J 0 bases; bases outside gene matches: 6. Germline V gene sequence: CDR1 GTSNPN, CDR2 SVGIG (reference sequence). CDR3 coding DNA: TGTGCCTGGAACATGGACAGGGGGAGCTCTGGGGCCAACGTCCTGACTTTC. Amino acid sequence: CAWNMDRGSSGANVLTF.

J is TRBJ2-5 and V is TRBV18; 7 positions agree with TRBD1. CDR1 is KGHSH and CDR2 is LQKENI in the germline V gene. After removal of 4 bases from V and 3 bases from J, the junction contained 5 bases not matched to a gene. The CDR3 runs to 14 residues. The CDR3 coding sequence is TGTGCCAGCTCACTATCGGGACAGAAAGAGACCCAGTACTTC. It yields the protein CASSLSGQKETQYF.

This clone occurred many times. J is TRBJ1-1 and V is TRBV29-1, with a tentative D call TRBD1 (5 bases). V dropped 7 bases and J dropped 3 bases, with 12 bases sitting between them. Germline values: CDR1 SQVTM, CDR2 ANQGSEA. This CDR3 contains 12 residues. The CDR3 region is CSAGRQHTEAFF. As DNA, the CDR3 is TGCAGCGCAGGACGACAGCACACTGAAGCTTTCTTT.

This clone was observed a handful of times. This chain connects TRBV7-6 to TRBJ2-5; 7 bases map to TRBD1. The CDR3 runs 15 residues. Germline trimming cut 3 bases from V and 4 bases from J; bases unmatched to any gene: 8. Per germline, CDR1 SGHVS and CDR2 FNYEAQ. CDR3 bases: TGTGCCAGCAGCTTCCAGACAGGGTCCGGAGAGACCCAGTACTTC. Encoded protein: CASSFQTGSGETQYF.

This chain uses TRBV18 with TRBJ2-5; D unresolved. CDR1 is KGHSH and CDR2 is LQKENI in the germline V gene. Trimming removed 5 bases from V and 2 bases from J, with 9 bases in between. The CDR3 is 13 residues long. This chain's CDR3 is CASSRAGQETQYF. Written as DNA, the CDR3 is TGTGCCAGCTCAAGGGCAGGACAAGAGACCCAGTACTTC.

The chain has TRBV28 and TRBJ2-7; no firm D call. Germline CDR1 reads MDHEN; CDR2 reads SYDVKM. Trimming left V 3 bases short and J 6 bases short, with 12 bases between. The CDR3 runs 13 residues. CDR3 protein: CASSFSLVPEQYF. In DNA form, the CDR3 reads TGTGCCAGCAGTTTCTCTCTCGTCCCCGAGCAGTACTTC.

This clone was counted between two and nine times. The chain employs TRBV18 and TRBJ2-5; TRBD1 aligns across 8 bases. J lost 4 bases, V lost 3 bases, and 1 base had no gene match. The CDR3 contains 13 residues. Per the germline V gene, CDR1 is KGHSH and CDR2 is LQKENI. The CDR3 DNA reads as TGTGCCAGCTCACCCGGACAGGGAGAGACCCAGTACTTC. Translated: CASSPGQGETQYF.

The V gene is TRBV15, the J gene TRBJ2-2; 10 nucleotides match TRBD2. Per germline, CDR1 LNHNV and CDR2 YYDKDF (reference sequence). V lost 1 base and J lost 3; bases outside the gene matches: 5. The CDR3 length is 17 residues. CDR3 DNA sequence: TGTGCCACCAGCAGAGCTAGCGGGAGTCAGTACACCGGGGAGCTGTTTTTT. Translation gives CATSRASGSQYTGELFF.

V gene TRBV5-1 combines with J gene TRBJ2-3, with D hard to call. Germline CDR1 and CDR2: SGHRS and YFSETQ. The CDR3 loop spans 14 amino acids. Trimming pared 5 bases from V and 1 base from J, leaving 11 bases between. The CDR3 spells CASRVAPGTDTQYF. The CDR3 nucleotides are TGCGCCAGCAGAGTCGCGCCGGGCACAGATACGCAGTATTTT.

CDR3 DNA: TGCGCCAGCAGCCAAGTTCCCGGGGAGCTGTTTTTT. The encoded protein is CASSQVPGELFF. The chain joins TRBV4-1 to TRBJ2-2; D ambiguous. There are 12 residues in the CDR3. CDR1 and CDR2 (germline): MGHRA, YSYEKL. V lost 1 base and J lost 6, with 3 bases in between.

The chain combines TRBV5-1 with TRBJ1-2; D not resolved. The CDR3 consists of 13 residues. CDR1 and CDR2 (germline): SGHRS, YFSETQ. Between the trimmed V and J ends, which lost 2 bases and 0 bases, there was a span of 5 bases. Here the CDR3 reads CASSFTANYGYTF. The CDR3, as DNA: TGCGCCAGCAGCTTTACAGCTAACTATGGCTACACCTTC.

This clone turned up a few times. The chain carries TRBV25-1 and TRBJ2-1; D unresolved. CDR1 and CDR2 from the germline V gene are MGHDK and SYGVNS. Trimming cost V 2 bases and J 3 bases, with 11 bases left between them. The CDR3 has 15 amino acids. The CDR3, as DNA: TGTGCCAGCAGTGAAGCCGGTGGGCGCTACAATGAGCAGTTCTTC. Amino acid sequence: CASSEAGGRYNEQFF.

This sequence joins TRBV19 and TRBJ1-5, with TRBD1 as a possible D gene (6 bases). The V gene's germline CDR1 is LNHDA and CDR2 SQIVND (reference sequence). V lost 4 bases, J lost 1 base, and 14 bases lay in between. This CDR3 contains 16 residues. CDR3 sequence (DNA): TGTGCCAGTAGTAAACAGGGTGTGCGGAGCAATCAGCCCCAGCATTTT. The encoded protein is CASSKQGVRSNQPQHF. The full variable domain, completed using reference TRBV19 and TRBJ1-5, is DGGITQSPKYLFRKEGQNVTLSCEQNLNHDAMYWYRQDPGQGLRLIYYSQIVNDFQKGDIAEGYSVSREKKESFPLTVTSAQKNPTAFYLCASSKQGVRSNQPQHFGDGTRLSIL.

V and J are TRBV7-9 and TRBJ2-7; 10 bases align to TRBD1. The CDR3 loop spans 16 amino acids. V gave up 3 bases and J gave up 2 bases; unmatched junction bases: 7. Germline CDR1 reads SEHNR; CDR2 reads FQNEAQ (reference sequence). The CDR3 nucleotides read TGTGCCAGCAGCTTCCCCGGACAGGGGGGGACCTACGAGCAGTACTTC. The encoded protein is CASSFPGQGGTYEQYF.

Here the CDR3 reads CASSMKPMSGTEAFF. Written as DNA, the CDR3 is TGTGCCAGTAGTATGAAACCGATGTCAGGCACTGAAGCTTTCTTT. The chain recombines TRBV19 with TRBJ1-1; D gene unclear. The CDR3 contains 15 residues. Trimming shortened V by 3 bases and J by 4 bases, and 15 bases separated the two germline ends. Germline CDR1 and CDR2: LNHDA and SQIVND (reference sequence).

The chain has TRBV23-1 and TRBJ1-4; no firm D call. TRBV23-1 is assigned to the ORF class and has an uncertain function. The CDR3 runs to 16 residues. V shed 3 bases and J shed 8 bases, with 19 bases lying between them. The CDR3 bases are TGCGCCAGCAGTCACTGGCCGGTGGTCCCGAGGGAAAAACTGTTTTTT. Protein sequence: CASSHWPVVPREKLFF.

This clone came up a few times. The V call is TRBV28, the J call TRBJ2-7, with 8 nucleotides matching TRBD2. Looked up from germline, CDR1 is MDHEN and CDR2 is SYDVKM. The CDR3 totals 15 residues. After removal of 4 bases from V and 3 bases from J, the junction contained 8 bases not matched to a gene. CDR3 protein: CASSSPRRGVYEQYF. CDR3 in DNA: TGTGCCAGCAGTTCCCCACGGCGGGGGGTCTACGAGCAGTACTTC.

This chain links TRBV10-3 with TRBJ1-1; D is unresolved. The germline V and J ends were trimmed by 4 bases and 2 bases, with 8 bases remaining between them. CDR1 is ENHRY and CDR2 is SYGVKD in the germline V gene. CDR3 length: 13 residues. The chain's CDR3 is CAISGSANTEAFF. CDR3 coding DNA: TGTGCCATCAGTGGTTCGGCTAACACTGAAGCTTTCTTT.

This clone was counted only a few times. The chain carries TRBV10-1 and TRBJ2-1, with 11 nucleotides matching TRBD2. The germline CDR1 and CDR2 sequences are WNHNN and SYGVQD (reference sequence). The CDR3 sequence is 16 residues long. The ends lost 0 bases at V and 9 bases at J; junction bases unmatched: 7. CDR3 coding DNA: TGCGCCAGCAGTGAGTCTATAGCGGGAGGGATCCGTGAGCAGTTCTTC. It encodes CASSESIAGGIREQFF.

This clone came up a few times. The CDR3 region is CASSSSPPRGAYGYTF. The DNA for the CDR3 is TGTGCCAGCAGTTCCAGCCCACCCAGGGGGGCGTATGGCTACACCTTC. J is TRBJ1-2 and V is TRBV6-5; TRBD1 aligns across 7 bases. CDR1 and CDR2 from the germline V gene are MNHEY and SVGAGI. The CDR3 extends over 16 amino acids. The J segment lost 5 bases and the V segment lost 4 bases, leaving 13 bases of the junction unmatched.

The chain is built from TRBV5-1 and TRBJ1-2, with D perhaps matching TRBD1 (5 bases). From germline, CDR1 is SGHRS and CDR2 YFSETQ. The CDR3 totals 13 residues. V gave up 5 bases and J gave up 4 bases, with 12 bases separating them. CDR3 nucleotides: TGCGCCAGCAGTATCGGGGACGTCTATGGCTACACCTTC. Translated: CASSIGDVYGYTF.

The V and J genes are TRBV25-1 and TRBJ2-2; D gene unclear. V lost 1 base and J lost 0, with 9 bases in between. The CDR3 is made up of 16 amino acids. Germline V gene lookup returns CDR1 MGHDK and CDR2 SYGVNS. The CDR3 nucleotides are TGTGCCAGCAGTGAATTCGCAGAAGCGAACACCGGGGAGCTGTTTTTT. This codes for CASSEFAEANTGELFF. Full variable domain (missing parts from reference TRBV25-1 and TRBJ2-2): EADIYQTPRYLVIGTGKKITLECSQTMGHDKMYWYQQDPGMELHLIHYSYGVNSTEKGDLSSESTVSRIRTEHFPLTLESARPSHTSQYLCASSEFAEANTGELFFGEGSRLTVL.